This TCR beta chain was captured in a study of Graves' ophthalmopathy and Graves' hyperthyroidism. Points from the study as a whole: Discriminating ophthalmopathy from stable hyperthyroidism, a 13-signature model attained a sensitivity of about 88% and a specificity of around 83%.

After removal of 1 base from V and 1 base from J, the junction contained 4 bases not matched to a gene. CDR1 and CDR2 from the germline V gene are SGHAT and FQNNGV. This CDR3 spans 18 amino acids. CDR3 regions of TCR beta were amplified from RNA transcripts. The workflow started with a first-round RT-PCR run with HTBI primers and then moved on to a second-round multiplex PCR. TCRdb redid the calling of the multiplex PCR reads with MiXCR, one entry per CDR3 protein. Here the sample spans hundreds of thousands of distinct CDR3 sequences, around 20% being singletons. This clonotype came up a few times. Antigen: not known.

Sequenced material: peripheral blood. This rearrangement joins TRBV11-2 to TRBJ2-3; 14 nucleotides line up with TRBD2. This clonotype was sampled from a woman aged 18-35 years with stable Graves' hyperthyroidism. The CDR3 DNA sequence: TGTGCCAGCAGCTTAGGACTAGCGGGAGGGCCCGGCACAGATACGCAGTATTTT. This gives the protein CASSLGLAGGPGTDTQYF.